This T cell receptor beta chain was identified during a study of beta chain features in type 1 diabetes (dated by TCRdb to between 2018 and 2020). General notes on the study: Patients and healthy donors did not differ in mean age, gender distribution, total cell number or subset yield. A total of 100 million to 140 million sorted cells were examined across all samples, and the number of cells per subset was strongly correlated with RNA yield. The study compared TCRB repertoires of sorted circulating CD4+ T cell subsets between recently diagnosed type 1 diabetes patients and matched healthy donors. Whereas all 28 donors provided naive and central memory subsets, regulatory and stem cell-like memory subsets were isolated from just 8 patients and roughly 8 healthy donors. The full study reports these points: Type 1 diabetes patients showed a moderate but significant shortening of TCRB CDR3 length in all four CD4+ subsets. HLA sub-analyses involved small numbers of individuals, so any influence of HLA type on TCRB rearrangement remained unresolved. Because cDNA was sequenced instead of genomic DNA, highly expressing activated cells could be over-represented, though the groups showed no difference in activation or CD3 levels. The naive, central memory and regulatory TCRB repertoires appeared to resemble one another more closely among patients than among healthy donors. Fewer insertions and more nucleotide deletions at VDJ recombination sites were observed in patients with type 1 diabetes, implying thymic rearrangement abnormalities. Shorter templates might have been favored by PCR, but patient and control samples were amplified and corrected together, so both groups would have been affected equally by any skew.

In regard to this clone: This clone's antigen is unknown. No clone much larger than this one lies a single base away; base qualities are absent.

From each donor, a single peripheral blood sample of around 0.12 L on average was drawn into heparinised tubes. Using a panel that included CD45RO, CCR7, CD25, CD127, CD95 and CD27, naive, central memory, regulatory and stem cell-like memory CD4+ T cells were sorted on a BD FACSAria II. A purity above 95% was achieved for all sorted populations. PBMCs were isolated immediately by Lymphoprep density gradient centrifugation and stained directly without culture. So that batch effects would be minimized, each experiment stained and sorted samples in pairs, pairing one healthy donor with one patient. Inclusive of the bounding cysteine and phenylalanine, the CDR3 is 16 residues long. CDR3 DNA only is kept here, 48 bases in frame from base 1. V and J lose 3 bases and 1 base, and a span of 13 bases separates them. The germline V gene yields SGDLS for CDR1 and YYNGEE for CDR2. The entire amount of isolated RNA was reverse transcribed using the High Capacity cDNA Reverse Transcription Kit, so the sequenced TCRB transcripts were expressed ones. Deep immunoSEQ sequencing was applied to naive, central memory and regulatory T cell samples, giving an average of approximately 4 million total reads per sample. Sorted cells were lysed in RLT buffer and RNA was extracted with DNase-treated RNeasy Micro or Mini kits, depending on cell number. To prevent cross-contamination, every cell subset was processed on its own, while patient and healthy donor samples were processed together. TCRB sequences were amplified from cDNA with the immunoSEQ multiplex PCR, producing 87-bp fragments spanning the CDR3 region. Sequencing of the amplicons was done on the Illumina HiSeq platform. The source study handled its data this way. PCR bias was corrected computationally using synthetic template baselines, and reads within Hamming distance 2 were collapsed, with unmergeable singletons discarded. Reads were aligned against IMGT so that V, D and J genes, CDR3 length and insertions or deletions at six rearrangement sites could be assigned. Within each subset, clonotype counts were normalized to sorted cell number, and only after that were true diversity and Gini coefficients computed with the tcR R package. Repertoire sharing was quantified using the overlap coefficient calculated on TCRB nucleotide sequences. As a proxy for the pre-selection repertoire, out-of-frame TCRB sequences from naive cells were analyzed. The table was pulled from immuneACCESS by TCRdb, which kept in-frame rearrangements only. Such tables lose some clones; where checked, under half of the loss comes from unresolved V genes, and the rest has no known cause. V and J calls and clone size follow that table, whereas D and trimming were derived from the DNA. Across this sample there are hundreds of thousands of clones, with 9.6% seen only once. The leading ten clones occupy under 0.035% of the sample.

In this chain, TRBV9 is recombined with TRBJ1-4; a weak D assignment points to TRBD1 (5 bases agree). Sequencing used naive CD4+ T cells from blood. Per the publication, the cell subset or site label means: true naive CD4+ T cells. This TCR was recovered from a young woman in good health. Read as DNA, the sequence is TGTGCCAGCAGCGGATCCCGCCAGGGAACTAATGAAAAACTGTTTTTT. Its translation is CASSGSRQGTNEKLFF. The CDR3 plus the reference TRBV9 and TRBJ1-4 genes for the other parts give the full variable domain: DSGVTQTPKHLITATGQRVTLRCSPRSGDLSVYWYQQSLDQGLQFLIQYYNGEERAKGNILERFSAQQFPDLHSELNLSSLELGDSALYFCASSGSRQGTNEKLFFGSGTQLSVL.